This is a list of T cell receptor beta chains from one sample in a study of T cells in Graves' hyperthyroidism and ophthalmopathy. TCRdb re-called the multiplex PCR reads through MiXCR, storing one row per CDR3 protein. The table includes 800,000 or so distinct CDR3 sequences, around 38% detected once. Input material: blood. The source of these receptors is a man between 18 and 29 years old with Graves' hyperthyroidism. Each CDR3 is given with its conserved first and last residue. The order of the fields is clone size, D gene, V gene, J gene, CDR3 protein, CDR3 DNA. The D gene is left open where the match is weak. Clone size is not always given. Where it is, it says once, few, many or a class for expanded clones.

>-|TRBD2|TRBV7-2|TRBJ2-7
CASSLVSSGRAISYEQYF
TGTGCCAGCAGCTTAGTATCGAGCGGGAGGGCCATTTCCTACGAGCAGTACTTC
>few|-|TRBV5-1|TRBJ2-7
CASTVSSGDEQYF
TGCGCCAGCACGGTCTCCTCGGGTGACGAGCAGTACTTC
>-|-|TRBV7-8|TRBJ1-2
CASSRPGLGNYGYTF
TGTGCCAGCAGCCGGCCGGGGCTAGGGAACTATGGCTACACCTTC
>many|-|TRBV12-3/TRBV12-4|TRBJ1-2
CASSPARYGYTF
TGTGCCAGCAGTCCGGCCCGATATGGCTACACCTTC
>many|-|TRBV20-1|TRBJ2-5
CSARAIGTFQETQYF
TGCAGTGCTAGAGCAATCGGGACGTTTCAAGAGACCCAGTACTTC
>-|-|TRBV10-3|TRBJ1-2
CAITPGLAGWNGYTF
TGTGCCATCACCCCGGGACTAGCGGGGTGGAATGGCTACACCTTC
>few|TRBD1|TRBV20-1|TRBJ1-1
CSARGGTVLDSFF
TGCAGTGCTAGAGGGGGGACAGTCCTGGACTCTTTCTTT
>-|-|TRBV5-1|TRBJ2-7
CASSPGHETYEQYF
TGTGCCAGCAGCCCGGGACACGAAACCTACGAGCAGTACTTC
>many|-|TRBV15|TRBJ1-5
CATSREGGVYSNQPQHF
TGTGCCACCAGCAGAGAGGGGGGGGTTTATAGCAATCAGCCCCAGCATTTT
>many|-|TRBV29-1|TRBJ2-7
CSVGDGEAEQYF
TGCAGCGTCGGGGACGGGGAAGCGGAGCAGTACTTC
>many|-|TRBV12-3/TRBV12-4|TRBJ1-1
CASSLREGTEAFF
TGTGCCAGCAGCCTCAGGGAAGGGACTGAAGCTTTCTTT
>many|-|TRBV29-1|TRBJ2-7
CSVHFPGQAFNEQYF
TGCAGCGTTCACTTTCCGGGACAAGCGTTCAACGAGCAGTACTTC
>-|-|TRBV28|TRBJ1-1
CASMGSKYTEAFF
TGTGCCAGCATGGGCAGCAAATACACTGAAGCTTTCTTT
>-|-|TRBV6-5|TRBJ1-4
CASSVRDNEKLFF
TGTGCCAGCAGTGTCAGGGATAATGAAAAACTGTTTTTT
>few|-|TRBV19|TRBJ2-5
CASSIGGSGLQETQYF
TGTGCCAGTAGTATAGGAGGTTCAGGGCTCCAAGAGACCCAGTACTTC
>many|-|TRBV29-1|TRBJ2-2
CSVETGLGTGELFF
TGCAGCGTTGAAACCGGGCTTGGGACCGGGGAGCTGTTTTTT
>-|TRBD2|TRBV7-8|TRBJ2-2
CASSLSVSGGGPPGELFF
TGTGCCAGCAGCTTAAGTGTTAGCGGGGGAGGTCCCCCCGGGGAGCTGTTTTTT
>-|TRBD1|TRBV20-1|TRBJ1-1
CSAGKGATEAFF
TGCAGTGCTGGGAAGGGGGCGACTGAAGCTTTCTTT
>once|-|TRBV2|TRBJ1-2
CASSDWTADSGNTF
TGTGCCAGCAGTGATTGGACGGCTGACTCTGGAAACACCTTC
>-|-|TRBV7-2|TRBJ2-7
CASSSNSGPIGGYEQYF
TGTGCCAGCAGTTCAAACTCCGGGCCTATAGGAGGCTACGAGCAGTACTTC
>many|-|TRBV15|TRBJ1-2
CATSDNINSYGYTF
TGTGCCACCAGCGATAACATCAACAGCTATGGCTACACCTTC
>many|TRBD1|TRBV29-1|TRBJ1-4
CSAGQGAGEKLFF
TGCAGCGCCGGACAGGGGGCGGGTGAAAAACTGTTTTTT
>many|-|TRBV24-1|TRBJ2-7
CATSDLRDGVYEQYF
TGTGCCACCAGTGACCTGCGGGACGGCGTCTACGAGCAGTACTTC
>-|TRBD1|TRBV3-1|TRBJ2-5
CASSPDRLQTQYF
TGTGCCAGCAGCCCGGACAGGTTGCAGACCCAGTACTTC
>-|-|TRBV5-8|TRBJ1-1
CASSQDPFGAEAFF
TGTGCCAGCAGCCAAGATCCCTTCGGTGCTGAAGCTTTCTTT
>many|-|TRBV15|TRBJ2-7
CATSKDSPYEQYF
TGTGCCACCAGCAAGGACTCCCCCTACGAGCAGTACTTC
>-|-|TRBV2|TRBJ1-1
CASSEALSREAFF
TGTGCCAGCAGTGAAGCGCTTAGCAGGGAAGCTTTCTTT
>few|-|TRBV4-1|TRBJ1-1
CASSQEPMNTEAFF
TGCGCCAGCAGCCAAGAGCCGATGAACACTGAAGCTTTCTTT
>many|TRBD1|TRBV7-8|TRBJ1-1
CASSLGKTGPNTEAFF
TGTGCCAGCAGCTTAGGGAAGACAGGGCCGAACACTGAAGCTTTCTTT
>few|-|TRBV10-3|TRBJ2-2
CAISESGNTGELFF
TGTGCCATCAGTGAGTCGGGGAACACCGGGGAGCTGTTTTTT
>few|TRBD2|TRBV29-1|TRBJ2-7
CSVLPGTSGLLYEQYF
TGCAGCGTTCTTCCCGGGACTAGCGGCCTCCTCTACGAGCAGTACTTC
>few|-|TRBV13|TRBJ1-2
CASSAGYPYGYTF
TGTGCCAGCAGCGCAGGGTACCCCTATGGCTACACCTTC
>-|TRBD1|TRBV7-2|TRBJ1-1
CASTTGAEAFF
TGTGCCAGCACCACAGGGGCTGAAGCTTTCTTT
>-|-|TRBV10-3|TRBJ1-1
CVSSRTAMNTEAFF
TGTGTCAGCAGCCGGACGGCTATGAACACTGAAGCTTTCTTT
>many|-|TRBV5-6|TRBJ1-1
CASSLAADTEAFF
TGTGCCAGCAGCTTGGCGGCGGACACTGAAGCTTTCTTT
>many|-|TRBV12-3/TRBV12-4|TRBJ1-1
CASSLGGAELAFF
TGTGCCAGCAGTTTAGGAGGGGCCGAGTTAGCTTTCTTT
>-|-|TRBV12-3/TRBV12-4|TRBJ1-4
CASSFQGKTNEKLFF
TGTGCCAGCAGTTTTCAGGGGAAAACTAATGAAAAACTGTTTTTT
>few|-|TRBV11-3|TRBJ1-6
CASSPNARHNSPLHF
TGTGCCAGCAGCCCGAACGCCAGACATAATTCACCCCTCCACTTT
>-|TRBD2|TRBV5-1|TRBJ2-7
CASSLVTGGATEQYF
TGCGCCAGCAGCTTGGTGACGGGGGGTGCTACCGAGCAGTACTTC
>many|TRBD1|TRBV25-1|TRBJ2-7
CASSEATGRLEQYF
TGTGCCAGCAGTGAGGCGACAGGGCGGTTGGAGCAGTACTTC
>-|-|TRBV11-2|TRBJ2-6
CASSLDLTANVLTF
TGTGCCAGCAGCTTAGATCTCACAGCCAACGTCCTGACTTTC
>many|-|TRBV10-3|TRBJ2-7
CAISEGDRPSYEQYF
TGTGCCATCAGCGAAGGCGACAGGCCCTCCTACGAGCAGTACTTC
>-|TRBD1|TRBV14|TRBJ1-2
CASSPFQGGGGYTF
TGTGCCAGCAGCCCCTTTCAGGGGGGGGGTGGCTACACCTTC